This note documents a single T cell receptor (beta chain) sequence. This entry is derived from a study of blood T cell repertoires in COVID-19. Study-level background: The study drew acute and convalescent COVID-19 samples from the United States, Italy and Spain. PBMCs, B-cell-depleted T cells, or T cells provided the cDNA or gDNA that made up the material.

V dropped 4 bases and J dropped 0 bases, with 12 bases sitting between them. This CDR3 comprises 15 residues. Germline V gene lookup returns CDR1 SGHNT and CDR2 YYREEE (reference sequence). Original data processing: Reference gene primer amplification gave estimated nucleated cell counts. Sequenced by immunoSEQ multiplex PCR; TCRdb stores in-frame clones only, minus some. D and trimming come from the DNA, and the V and J calls and clone size come from that table. Here the sample spans approximately 260,000 clones, approximately 85% being singletons. The rearrangement uses TRBV5-4 and TRBJ2-3; the D gene is possibly TRBD2 (6 bases). This TCR came from an older woman with acute or convalescent COVID-19. The sequenced sample was peripheral blood. CDR3 sequence reads: CASSMGLTSTDTQYF. CDR3 DNA sequence: TGTGCCAGCAGCATGGGACTCACCAGCACAGATACGCAGTATTTT.